This entry lists 5 T cell receptor beta chains sequenced from one sample in a study of cytomegalovirus exposure and HLA in healthy donors. Only in-frame clones appear in the TCRdb table, and some are missing; sequencing was by immunoSEQ multiplex PCR. The sample holds tens of thousands of clones, approximately 91% seen once. The specimen was PBMCs. The receptors here all came from a man under 40 in good health and CMV-seronegative.

The chain is built from TRBV14 and TRBJ2-5; 10 bases map to TRBD2. With V trimmed by 4 bases and J by 4 bases, 6 bases remained unmatched. Germline loops: CDR1 SGHDN, CDR2 FVKESK. The CDR3 length is 15 residues. This chain's CDR3 is CASSPLAGDSETQYF. CDR3 sequence (DNA): TGTGCCAGCAGCCCCCTAGCGGGGGACTCAGAGACCCAGTACTTC.

The chain joins TRBV6-1 to TRBJ2-1; 12 nucleotides match TRBD2. CDR3 length equals 15 residues. V trimming: 2 bases; J trimming: 9 bases; junction bases outside the gene matches: 5. CDR1 and CDR2 (germline): MNHNS, SASEGT. The CDR3 region has the DNA TGTGCCAGCAGTGAATCTAGCGGGGGGGCCACTGAGCAGTTCTTC. Translated, it gives CASSESSGGATEQFF.

The genes are TRBV4-2 and TRBJ2-7; 8 bases align to TRBD1. V lost 9 bases, J lost 5 bases, and 6 bases stayed unmatched. CDR3 length: 12 amino acids. Germline V gene sequence: CDR1 LGHNA, CDR2 YNFKEQ. In DNA form, the CDR3 reads TGTGCCAGTGGACAGGGAACGAACGAGCAGTACTTC. This translates into CASGQGTNEQYF.

This chain joins TRBV6-1 and TRBJ1-2; possible D gene TRBD1, 6 bases. The germline V gene encodes CDR1 MNHNS and CDR2 SASEGT. This CDR3 spans 13 amino acids. V lost 5 bases and J 2 bases, leaving 9 bases between the germline ends. The CDR3 DNA reads as TGTGCCAGCAGTCCTCAGGGGAACTATGGCTACACCTTC. Protein product: CASSPQGNYGYTF.

The genes are TRBV5-1 and TRBJ2-3, with 9 bases aligning to TRBD1. The CDR3 consists of 17 residues. The germline V gene has CDR1 SGHRS and CDR2 YFSETQ. V was pared by 0 bases and J by 6 bases, with 11 bases of the junction left unmatched. CDR3 nucleotides: TGCGCCAGCAGCTTGGTCCCGGGACAGGGTGGGCGCGATACGCAGTATTTT. It is translated as CASSLVPGQGGRDTQYF.